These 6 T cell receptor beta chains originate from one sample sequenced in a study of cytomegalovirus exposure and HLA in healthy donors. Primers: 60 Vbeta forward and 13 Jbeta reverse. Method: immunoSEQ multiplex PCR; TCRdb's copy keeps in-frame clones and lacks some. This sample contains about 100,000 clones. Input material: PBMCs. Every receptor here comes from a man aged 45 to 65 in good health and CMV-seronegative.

The CDR3 reads CASSQAAGTGFSNQPQHF. As DNA, the CDR3 is TGTGCCAGCAGCCAAGCCGCCGGGACAGGGTTTAGCAATCAGCCCCAGCATTTT. This sequence joins TRBV4-2 and TRBJ1-5, with 9 bases identical to TRBD1. Germline-derived CDR1 and CDR2 are LGHNA and YNFKEQ. The length of the CDR3 is 18 residues. J lost 0 bases, V lost 1 base, and 7 bases had no gene match.

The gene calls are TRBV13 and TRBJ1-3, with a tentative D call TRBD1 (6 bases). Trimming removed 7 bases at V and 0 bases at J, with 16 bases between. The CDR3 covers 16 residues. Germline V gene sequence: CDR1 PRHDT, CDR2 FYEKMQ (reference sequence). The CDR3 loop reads CASTRGYGSSGNTIYF. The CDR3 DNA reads TGTGCCAGCACTAGGGGGTACGGAAGCTCTGGAAACACCATATATTTT.

The CDR3 coding sequence is TGTGCCAGTAGTATAGGGACAGGGCGAGACTATGGCTACACCTTC. Its protein is CASSIGTGRDYGYTF. The rearrangement joins TRBV19 to TRBJ1-2; 8 nucleotides agree with TRBD1. The CDR3 has 15 residues. Germline CDR1 reads LNHDA; CDR2 reads SQIVND (reference sequence). The J segment lost 3 bases and the V segment lost 1 base, leaving 4 bases of the junction unmatched.

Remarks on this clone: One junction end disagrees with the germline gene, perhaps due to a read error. The CDR3 coding sequence is TGTGCTAGCAGCTTAGATGGGGCTAGCGGGGGCAATGAGCAGTTCTTC. Translated, it gives CASSLDGASGGNEQFF. V and J are TRBV7-7 and TRBJ2-1; 10 bases match TRBD2. This CDR3 comprises 16 residues. Germline V gene sequence: CDR1 SSHAT, CDR2 FNYEAQ (reference sequence). Drawing the rest from reference TRBV7-7 and TRBJ2-1, the complete variable domain is GAGVSQSPRYKVTKRGQDVTLRCDPISSHATLYWYQQALGQGPEFLTYFNYEAQPDKSGLPSDRFSAERPEGSISTLTIQRTEQRDSAMYRCASSLDGASGGNEQFFGPGTRLTVL.

DNA of the CDR3: TGTGCCATCAGTACAGGGGGCTCTGGAAACACCATATATTTT. Translation gives CAISTGGSGNTIYF. The chain is built from TRBV10-3 and TRBJ1-3, with 8 bases matching TRBD1. The CDR3 has 14 residues. Germline loops: CDR1 ENHRY, CDR2 SYGVKD. Losses at the gene ends were 5 bases for V and 0 bases for J; bases not matched to a gene: 0.

CDR3 protein: CASSSRLAGFAYEQYF. The CDR3 bases are TGTGCCAGCAGTTCCCGCCTAGCGGGGTTCGCCTACGAGCAGTACTTC. The chain combines TRBV7-2 with TRBJ2-7, with TRBD2 matching over 9 bases. The CDR3 length is 16 residues. After removal of 6 bases from V and 2 bases from J, the junction contained 11 bases not matched to a gene. Germline V gene lookup returns CDR1 SGHTA and CDR2 FQGNSA.